Below are 22 T cell receptor beta chains sequenced from a single sample in a study of PD-L1 blockade in urothelial cancer. Clones were read by immunoSEQ multiplex PCR, and TCRdb kept only the in-frame ones, dropping some. Of roughly 40,000 clones listed, roughly 80% are singletons. Sequenced here: PBMCs, sampled around atezolizumab (anti-PD-L1) treatment. The receptor set was obtained from a man between 65 and 79 years old with urothelial cancer.

J is TRBJ1-1 and V is TRBV14; D possibly corresponds to TRBD1 (6 bases). V dropped 4 bases and J dropped 1 base, with 13 bases sitting between them. The CDR3 covers 15 residues. Germline CDR1 is SGHDN and CDR2 is FVKESK. CDR3 protein: CASSLTLRGNTEAFF. CDR3 coding DNA: TGTGCCAGCAGCCTTACCCTCAGGGGGAACACTGAAGCTTTCTTT.

The V and J genes are TRBV30 and TRBJ2-3; D is possibly TRBD1 (5 bases). The CDR3 is 18 residues long. Germline V CDR1 and CDR2: GTSNPN, SVGIG (reference sequence). Trimming cost V 0 bases and J 3 bases, with 22 bases left between them. The CDR3 region is CAWSVVRIHGGQTDTQYF. The CDR3 nucleotides are TGTGCCTGGAGTGTTGTAAGAATCCACGGCGGACAAACAGATACGCAGTATTTT.

The chain uses TRBV11-2 and TRBJ2-7, with 8 nucleotides matching TRBD2. In germline, CDR1 is SGHAT, CDR2 FQNNGV. The CDR3 totals 15 residues. The ends lost 5 bases at V and 2 bases at J; junction bases unmatched: 8. The CDR3 spells CASSITSGQTYEQYF. In nucleotides, the CDR3 is TGTGCCAGCAGCATTACTAGCGGTCAGACCTACGAGCAGTACTTC. Full variable domain (missing parts from reference TRBV11-2 and TRBJ2-7): EAGVAQSPRYKIIEKRQSVAFWCNPISGHATLYWYQQILGQGPKLLIQFQNNGVVDDSQLPKDRFSAERLKGVDSTLKIQPAKLEDSAVYLCASSITSGQTYEQYFGPGTRLTVT.

This clone has more than one count but fewer than ten. This CDR3 is CASRPGGEQYF. The DNA of the CDR3 is TGTGCAAGTCGTCCGGGGGGGGAGCAGTACTTC. The chain has TRBV12-2 and TRBJ2-7; the table's TRBD2 call for D was not verified on the DNA. TRBV12-2 constitutes a pseudogene. The CDR3 consists of 11 residues.

The rearrangement uses TRBV9 and TRBJ2-1; 8 nucleotides align to TRBD1. The CDR3 is 14 amino acids. Germline values: CDR1 SGDLS, CDR2 YYNGEE. Germline trimming cut 2 bases from V and 5 bases from J; bases unmatched to any gene: 3. The chain's CDR3 is CASSVQGANNEQFF. The CDR3 nucleotides read TGTGCCAGCAGCGTCCAGGGGGCAAACAATGAGCAGTTCTTC.

This clone was counted a few times. This sequence joins TRBV18 and TRBJ1-2, with 7 positions matching TRBD1. Germline-derived CDR1 and CDR2 are KGHSH and LQKENI. The CDR3 runs to 13 residues. The V segment lost 5 bases and the J segment 6 bases; nucleotides outside the gene matches: 6. CDR3 sequence (DNA): TGTGCCAGCTCAAACGACAGGGCCAATGGCTACACCTTC. Its protein is CASSNDRANGYTF. Full variable domain (remainder filled in from reference TRBV18 and TRBJ1-2): NAGVMQNPRHLVRRRGQEARLRCSPMKGHSHVYWYRQLPEEGLKFMVYLQKENIIDESGMPKERFSAEFPKEGPSILRIQQVVRGDSAAYFCASSNDRANGYTFGSGTRLTVV.

This sequence joins TRBV15 and TRBJ2-1; D is unclear. Germline values: CDR1 LNHNV, CDR2 YYDKDF (reference sequence). With 1 base removed from V and 2 bases from J, the gap between germline ends came to 9 bases. The CDR3 length is 15 residues. Here the CDR3 DNA reads TGTGCCACCAGCAGAGTCCCGGGTACCTACAATGAGCAGTTCTTC. This encodes CATSRVPGTYNEQFF.

Sample share makes this clone medium-sized. The chain links TRBV9 to TRBJ2-1; 7 bases are shared with TRBD1. Germline CDR1 and CDR2: SGDLS and YYNGEE. Trimming at V came to 3 bases and at J to 8 bases, leaving 14 bases not matched to a gene. This CDR3 has 16 amino acids. As DNA, the CDR3 is TGTGCCAGCAGCGCAAGACAGGGACAAGTGGTTGATGAGCAGTTCTTC. It encodes CASSARQGQVVDEQFF.

The rearrangement uses TRBV9 and TRBJ1-1, with D tentatively TRBD1 (6 bases). The germline gives CDR1 SGDLS, CDR2 YYNGEE. This CDR3 contains 15 residues. V lost 1 base, J lost 0 bases, and 10 bases lay in between. CDR3 sequence reads: CASSVTDSLNTEAFF. The DNA of the CDR3 is TGTGCCAGCAGCGTAACGGACAGCCTGAACACTGAAGCTTTCTTT.

The gene calls are TRBV11-3 and TRBJ1-1, with a possible D match to TRBD1 (6 bases). CDR1 and CDR2 (germline): SGHNT, YENEEA. V gave up 0 bases and J gave up 3 bases, with 14 bases separating them. This CDR3 has 16 amino acids. CDR3 nucleotides: TGTGCCAGCAGCTTAGAATCTGTTCAGGGGTACACTGAAGCTTTCTTT. Translated, it gives CASSLESVQGYTEAFF.

V is TRBV29-1 and J is TRBJ2-5, with D unresolved. V lost 7 bases to trimming and J lost 0 bases, with 9 bases between them. The germline CDR1 and CDR2 sequences are SQVTM and ANQGSEA. CDR3 length: 12 amino acids. The CDR3 coding sequence is TGCAGCGCATCACGGTACCAAGAGACCCAGTACTTC. As protein: CSASRYQETQYF.

V and J are TRBV30 and TRBJ2-7; D may be TRBD1 (6 bases). The CDR3 covers 13 residues. CDR1 is GTSNPN, CDR2 SVGIG, per germline (reference sequence). V lost 0 bases, J lost 5 bases, and 11 bases lay in between. CDR3 sequence reads: CAWSVTGYNEQYF. The CDR3 DNA reads TGTGCCTGGAGTGTAACAGGGTATAACGAGCAGTACTTC.

The chain has TRBV5-1 and TRBJ1-1; the D is unclear. The CDR3 totals 14 residues. The V gene lost 3 bases and the J gene lost 0 bases, with 9 bases spanning the gap. The V gene's germline CDR1 is SGHRS and CDR2 YFSETQ. The CDR3: CASSYDRVNTEAFF. The CDR3 DNA sequence: TGCGCCAGCAGCTACGACCGGGTGAACACTGAAGCTTTCTTT. Combining the CDR3 with reference TRBV5-1 and TRBJ1-1 gives the whole variable domain KAGVTQTPRYLIKTRGQQVTLSCSPISGHRSVSWYQQTPGQGLQFLFEYFSETQRNKGNFPGRFSGRQFSNSRSEMNVSTLELGDSALYLCASSYDRVNTEAFFGQGTRLTVV.

The sample holds one count of this clone. The chain has TRBV5-1 and TRBJ2-7; TRBD2 matches at 8 bases. CDR1 and CDR2 from the germline V gene are SGHRS and YFSETQ. The CDR3 has 15 amino acids. Trimming cost V 0 bases and J 3 bases; bases outside gene matches: 5. This chain's CDR3 is CASSLGQREYYEQYF. The CDR3 nucleotides read TGCGCCAGCAGCTTGGGCCAGCGGGAGTACTACGAGCAGTACTTC.

The genes are TRBV18 and TRBJ2-3; a possible D gene is TRBD2 (5 bases). The CDR3 covers 15 residues. CDR1 is KGHSH and CDR2 is LQKENI in the germline V gene. With 4 bases removed from V and 0 bases from J, the gap between germline ends came to 11 bases. In DNA form, the CDR3 reads TGTGCCAGCTCACAGAGGGAATCTAGCACAGATACGCAGTATTTT. The encoded protein is CASSQRESSTDTQYF.

The CDR3 is CASSPRPETSGAYEQYF. CDR3 DNA sequence: TGTGCCAGCAGCCCCCGTCCAGAGACTAGCGGAGCTTACGAGCAGTACTTC. The chain recombines TRBV9 with TRBJ2-7; 9 bases align to TRBD2. J gave up 4 bases and V 4 bases, and 15 bases lay outside the gene matches. The CDR3 consists of 17 residues. Germline CDR1 reads SGDLS; CDR2 reads YYNGEE.

The chain is built from TRBV28 and TRBJ1-5; D not resolved. The CDR3 is 14 residues long. With 5 bases removed from V and 5 bases from J, the gap between germline ends came to 13 bases. CDR1 MDHEN and CDR2 SYDVKM come from the germline V gene. The CDR3 is CASSRHPRDQPQHF. The CDR3 nucleotides are TGTGCCAGCAGTCGCCACCCGCGGGATCAGCCCCAGCATTTT.

The genes are TRBV19 and TRBJ1-1, with a weak D call TRBD1 (5 bases). Germline V CDR1 and CDR2: LNHDA, SQIVND (reference sequence). This CDR3 comprises 15 residues. The V end lost 9 bases, the J end lost 6 bases, and 23 bases lay between the germline ends. The CDR3 DNA is TGTGCCAGCAAAAGAGGGGACGGGGGAGTTCCTGAAGCTTTCTTT. This sequence encodes CASKRGDGGVPEAFF. The full variable domain, in which reference TRBV19 and TRBJ1-1 provide the parts outside the CDR3, is DGGITQSPKYLFRKEGQNVTLSCEQNLNHDAMYWYRQDPGQGLRLIYYSQIVNDFQKGDIAEGYSVSREKKESFPLTVTSAQKNPTAFYLCASKRGDGGVPEAFFGQGTRLTVV.

This sequence joins TRBV11-3 and TRBJ2-5, with no clear D. The length of the CDR3 is 13 residues. V was pared by 3 bases and J by 1 base, with 6 bases between. Looked up from germline, CDR1 is SGHNT and CDR2 is YENEEA. The CDR3 bases are TGTGCCAGCAGCTTCCGGTTCCAAGAGACCCAGTACTTC. Its protein product is CASSFRFQETQYF.

The gene calls are TRBV27 and TRBJ1-2; D not certain. V lost 2 bases to trimming and J lost 6 bases, with 10 bases between them. This CDR3 spans 13 amino acids. Germline assignment: CDR1 MNHEY and CDR2 SMNVEV (reference sequence). The DNA of the CDR3 is TGTGCCAGCAGTTTAGACGGGTGGGATGGCTACACCTTC. Protein product: CASSLDGWDGYTF.

The CDR3 bases are TGTGCCACCAAGCCCTCATTGGCGGGGGTGTACGAGCAGTACTTC. This translates into CATKPSLAGVYEQYF. J is TRBJ2-7 and V is TRBV28; 7 nucleotides align to TRBD2. J was trimmed by 4 bases and V by 10 bases; bases with no gene match: 16. Germline assignment: CDR1 MDHEN and CDR2 SYDVKM. This CDR3 has 15 amino acids.

This clone was seen only once. The rearrangement links TRBV6-4 to TRBJ2-1; 9 bases fit TRBD2. The CDR3 runs to 15 residues. Germline V lookup: CDR1 MRHNA, CDR2 SNTAGT. After removal of 3 bases from V and 3 bases from J, the junction contained 3 bases not matched to a gene. The CDR3 nucleotides are TGTGCCAGCAGTGAAGCTAGCGGGAACTACAATGAGCAGTTCTTC. This codes for CASSEASGNYNEQFF.